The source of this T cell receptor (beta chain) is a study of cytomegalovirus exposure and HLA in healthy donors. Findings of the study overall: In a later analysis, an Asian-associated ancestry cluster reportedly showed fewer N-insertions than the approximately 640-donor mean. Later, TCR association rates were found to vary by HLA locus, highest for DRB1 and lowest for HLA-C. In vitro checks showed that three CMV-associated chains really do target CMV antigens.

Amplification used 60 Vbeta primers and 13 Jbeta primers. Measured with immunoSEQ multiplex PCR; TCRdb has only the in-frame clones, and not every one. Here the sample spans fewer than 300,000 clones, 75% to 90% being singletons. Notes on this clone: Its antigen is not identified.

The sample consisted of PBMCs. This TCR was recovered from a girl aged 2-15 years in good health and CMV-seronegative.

The CDR3 reads CASSAQRGGFSYEQYF. In nucleotides, the CDR3 is TGTGCCAGCAGCGCCCAGCGGGGGGGTTTCTCCTACGAGCAGTACTTC. This chain links TRBV5-4 with TRBJ2-7, with TRBD2 matching over 10 bases. The trim removed 4 bases at V and 0 bases at J, leaving 7 bases unmatched. CDR3 size: 16 residues. Germline CDR1 and CDR2: SGHNT and YYREEE (reference sequence).